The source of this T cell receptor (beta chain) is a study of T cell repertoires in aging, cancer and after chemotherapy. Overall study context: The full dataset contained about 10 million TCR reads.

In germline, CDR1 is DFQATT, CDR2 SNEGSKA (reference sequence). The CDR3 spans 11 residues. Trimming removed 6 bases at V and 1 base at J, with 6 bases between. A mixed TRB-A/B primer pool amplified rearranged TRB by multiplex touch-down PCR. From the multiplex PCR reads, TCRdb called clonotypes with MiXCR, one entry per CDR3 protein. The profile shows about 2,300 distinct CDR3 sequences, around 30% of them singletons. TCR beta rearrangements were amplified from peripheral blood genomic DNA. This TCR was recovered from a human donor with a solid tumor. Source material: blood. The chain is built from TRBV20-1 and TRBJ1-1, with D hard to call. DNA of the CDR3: TGCAGTGCACAAGAGAACACTGAAGCTTTCTTT. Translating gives CSAQENTEAFF.